This TCR beta chain was sequenced in a study of human T cells and chemical hapten exposure. Turning to the study itself: Patch tests delivered 0.01% DPC to the upper back and were evaluated at 6 days. Predominantly women, the patients had alopecia areata, totalis or universalis. Study observations and caveats: PT1 expanded TCR counts and patch test score correlated positively. While controls formed fewer of them, expanded TCRs formed significantly more large CDR3 similarity clusters.

Trimming took 5 bases from V and 2 from J, leaving 10 bases between them. Germline V gene sequence: CDR1 SGHAT, CDR2 FQNNGV. This CDR3 comprises 14 residues. TCRdb called the RACE reads again in MiXCR, with one record for every CDR3 protein. The sample lists more than 250,000 distinct CDR3 sequences; approximately 8.6% were seen once. Time point noted: pre-sensitization, week 0. Treatment in this sample: therapeutic diphenylcyclopropenone sensitization with weekly scalp DPC. In the case of this clonotype: Its target is not known.

The starting material was whole blood, obtained in connection with sensitization to the hapten diphenylcyclopropenone (DPC). This TCR came from a middle-aged woman with alopecia areata. Some clones in this sample may be carry-over from other donors' samples. The rearrangement joins TRBV11-2 to TRBJ1-3; weak D call: TRBD1 (6 bases). The CDR3 region has the DNA TGTGCCAGCAGCCCCTGGACAGCTGGAAACACCATATATTTT. Protein sequence: CASSPWTAGNTIYF.